The 18 T cell receptor beta chains reported below all come from one sample, sequenced in a study of blood T cell repertoires in COVID-19. This table comes from immunoSEQ multiplex PCR, and its TCRdb copy is limited to in-frame clones, with some not included. The repertoire includes about 120,000 clones, about four fifths of them detected once, and about 2% sits in the top ten. Sequences were obtained from peripheral blood. The receptor set was obtained from an older man with acute or convalescent COVID-19.

Turning to this clone: This sample also contains other DNA sequences that code for the same CDR3. The rearrangement joins TRBV27 to TRBJ1-2; the match to TRBD1 covers 10 bases. Germline V gives CDR1 MNHEY, CDR2 SMNVEV (reference sequence). V shed 0 bases and J 5 bases; nucleotides not matched to a gene: 0. This CDR3 is 14 amino acids long. The CDR3 nucleotides read TGTGCCAGCAGTTTATCGGGACAGGGGTATGGCTACACCTTC. As protein: CASSLSGQGYGYTF.

This chain connects TRBV6-2 or TRBV6-3 to TRBJ1-2, with D possibly TRBD1 on 6 matching bases. The CDR3 has 14 residues. Per germline, CDR1 MNHEY and CDR2 SVGEGT. The V end was cut by 5 bases, the J end by 8 bases, with 18 bases between. The CDR3 region is CASSRDTSPRGYTF. CDR3 bases: TGTGCCAGCAGTCGGGACACCTCTCCGAGGGGCTACACCTTC.

The V call is TRBV19, the J call TRBJ2-5, with D possibly matching TRBD1 (5 bases). The CDR3 has 11 residues. From germline, CDR1 is LNHDA and CDR2 SQIVND (reference sequence). The V end was cut by 4 bases, the J end by 5 bases, with 5 bases between. This CDR3 is CASSKGETQYF. The CDR3 nucleotides read TGTGCCAGTAGTAAGGGGGAGACCCAGTACTTC.

This chain uses TRBV28 with TRBJ1-2, with D possibly being TRBD1 (6 bases). The germline V and J ends were trimmed by 1 base and 5 bases, with 11 bases remaining between them. The CDR3 has 14 amino acids. Germline V lookup: CDR1 MDHEN, CDR2 SYDVKM. The CDR3 bases are TGTGCCAGCAGTTTATCGTACAGGGAGTATGGCTACACCTTC. Translating gives CASSLSYREYGYTF.

The chain joins TRBV5-1 to TRBJ2-5, with TRBD2 identical over 13 bases. The CDR3 sequence is 16 residues long. After removal of 4 bases from V and 5 bases from J, the junction contained 8 bases not matched to a gene. Germline V CDR1 and CDR2: SGHRS, YFSETQ. In nucleotides, the CDR3 is TGCGCCAGCAGCAGGACTAGCGGGGGAGTTTTGGAGACCCAGTACTTC. Amino acids: CASSRTSGGVLETQYF. Complete variable domain (other parts from reference TRBV5-1 and TRBJ2-5): KAGVTQTPRYLIKTRGQQVTLSCSPISGHRSVSWYQQTPGQGLQFLFEYFSETQRNKGNFPGRFSGRQFSNSRSEMNVSTLELGDSALYLCASSRTSGGVLETQYFGPGTRLLVL.

J is TRBJ2-2 and V is TRBV4-3; a possible D gene is TRBD2 (7 bases). The germline gives CDR1 LGHNA, CDR2 YSLEER. This CDR3 comprises 16 residues. Trimming took off 0 bases at V and 5 bases at J, with 13 bases between the two ends. As DNA, the CDR3 is TGCGCCAGCAGCCAAGATCTCGGGGGGCCTACCGGGGAGCTGTTTTTT. Amino acids: CASSQDLGGPTGELFF.

V usage is TRBV9 and J usage is TRBJ2-7; 13 bases fit TRBD2. Germline V gene data show CDR1 as SGDLS and CDR2 as YYNGEE. V gave up 0 bases and J gave up 6 bases; unmatched junction bases: 3. The CDR3 has 15 residues. The CDR3 DNA reads TGTGCCAGCAGCGTAGTGGGGACTAGCGGGGCCGAGCAGTACTTC. Protein product: CASSVVGTSGAEQYF. The variable domain in full, completed from reference TRBV9 and TRBJ2-7, reads DSGVTQTPKHLITATGQRVTLRCSPRSGDLSVYWYQQSLDQGLQFLIQYYNGEERAKGNILERFSAQQFPDLHSELNLSSLELGDSALYFCASSVVGTSGAEQYFGPGTRLTVT.

The genes are TRBV4-2 and TRBJ1-1, with 9 bases aligning to TRBD1. V shed 4 bases, J shed 0 bases, and the junction held 9 bases outside the gene matches. Germline V gene lookup returns CDR1 LGHNA and CDR2 YNFKEQ. This CDR3 spans 17 amino acids. CDR3 nucleotide sequence: TGTGCCAGCAGCCCGCCGGGACAGGGCCTCATGAACACTGAAGCTTTCTTT. Translating gives CASSPPGQGLMNTEAFF.

The chain uses TRBV7-8 and TRBJ1-6, with 8 bases that match TRBD1. V lost 5 bases and J lost 7; bases outside the gene matches: 4. There are 14 residues in the CDR3. CDR1 is SGHVS and CDR2 is FQNEAQ in the germline V gene. The CDR3 DNA follows: TGTGCCAGCAGCGCACAGGGGGGAAATTCACCCCTCCACTTT. Residues: CASSAQGGNSPLHF.

J is TRBJ2-1 and V is TRBV25-1; maybe TRBD1 (6 bases). Trimming cost V 2 bases and J 7 bases, with 12 bases left between them. The CDR3 extends over 14 amino acids. Germline CDR1 and CDR2: MGHDK and SYGVNS. CDR3 nucleotides: TGTGCCAGCAGTGAAGGCGGACAGTTAAATGAGCAGTTCTTC. Encoded protein: CASSEGGQLNEQFF. The full variable domain, in which reference TRBV25-1 and TRBJ2-1 provide the parts outside the CDR3, is EADIYQTPRYLVIGTGKKITLECSQTMGHDKMYWYQQDPGMELHLIHYSYGVNSTEKGDLSSESTVSRIRTEHFPLTLESARPSHTSQYLCASSEGGQLNEQFFGPGTRLTVL.

The V gene is TRBV19, the J gene TRBJ2-5; TRBD2 matches 11 bases. V lost 6 bases to trimming and J lost 5 bases; unmatched junction nucleotides: 11. This CDR3 has 16 amino acids. Per germline, CDR1 LNHDA and CDR2 SQIVND (reference sequence). CDR3 region: CASSLTSGVFRETQYF. Here the CDR3 DNA reads TGTGCCAGTAGCCTGACTAGCGGGGTTTTTAGGGAGACCCAGTACTTC. The entire variable domain, with the rest obtained from reference TRBV19 and TRBJ2-5, is as follows: DGGITQSPKYLFRKEGQNVTLSCEQNLNHDAMYWYRQDPGQGLRLIYYSQIVNDFQKGDIAEGYSVSREKKESFPLTVTSAQKNPTAFYLCASSLTSGVFRETQYFGPGTRLLVL.

The chain employs TRBV4-3 and TRBJ2-5; TRBD2 aligns across 8 bases. The CDR3 has 15 amino acids. V was pared by 1 base and J by 4 bases, with 5 bases of the junction left unmatched. Looked up from germline, CDR1 is LGHNA and CDR2 is YSLEER. This chain's CDR3 is CASSQVGSGGETQYF. CDR3 bases: TGCGCCAGCAGCCAAGTCGGCAGCGGGGGAGAGACCCAGTACTTC.

The V gene is TRBV2, the J gene TRBJ2-3, with a tentative D call TRBD1 (5 bases). V dropped 8 bases and J dropped 4 bases, with 16 bases sitting between them. There are 14 residues in the CDR3. The germline V gene encodes CDR1 SNHLY and CDR2 FYNNEI. This CDR3 is CASGADTAADTQYF. CDR3 coding DNA: TGTGCCAGCGGGGCGGACACCGCGGCAGATACGCAGTATTTT.

The rearrangement uses TRBV9 and TRBJ2-5, with D possibly matching TRBD1 (6 bases). V dropped 4 bases and J dropped 2 bases, with 12 bases sitting between them. CDR1 SGDLS and CDR2 YYNGEE come from the germline V gene. CDR3 size: 14 residues. CDR3 nucleotide sequence: TGTGCCAGCAGCCCAGCAGGGGTACAAGAGACCCAGTACTTC. Its protein is CASSPAGVQETQYF.

V usage is TRBV19 and J usage is TRBJ2-3, with a weak D call TRBD1 (6 bases). There are 16 residues in the CDR3. Germline CDR1 is LNHDA and CDR2 is SQIVND (reference sequence). Between the trimmed V and J ends, which lost 4 bases and 2 bases, there was a span of 16 bases. The CDR3 is CASSNGQHRNTDTQYF. DNA for the CDR3: TGTGCCAGTAGTAACGGACAGCACCGAAACACAGATACGCAGTATTTT.

The chain uses TRBV5-4 and TRBJ1-4, with a weak D call TRBD1 (5 bases). Between the trimmed V and J ends, which lost 4 bases and 8 bases, there was a span of 15 bases. Per germline, CDR1 SGHNT and CDR2 YYREEE (reference sequence). This CDR3 contains 14 residues. CDR3: CASSPGGAGEKLFF. CDR3 DNA sequence: TGTGCCAGCAGCCCCGGAGGGGCCGGGGAAAAACTGTTTTTT.

This clone showed up just a few times. The chain joins TRBV18 to TRBJ2-2; TRBD1 aligns across 10 bases. The germline V gene encodes CDR1 KGHSH and CDR2 LQKENI. With 4 bases clipped from V and 6 bases from J, the junction kept 5 bases outside the gene matches. This CDR3 has 15 residues. Here the CDR3 DNA reads TGTGCCAGCTCACTCAAGGGACAGGGGTCCGGGGAGCTGTTTTTT. Translated: CASSLKGQGSGELFF.

The J gene is TRBJ2-3, the V gene TRBV11-3; the match to TRBD2 covers 7 bases. This CDR3 is 17 amino acids long. The J segment lost 0 bases and the V segment lost 2 bases, leaving 8 bases of the junction unmatched. Germline V gene sequence: CDR1 SGHNT, CDR2 YENEEA. The CDR3 protein is CASSLPPKAGSTDTQYF. In nucleotides, the CDR3 is TGTGCCAGCAGCTTACCCCCCAAAGCGGGAAGCACAGATACGCAGTATTTT.